This T cell receptor beta chain was captured in a study of T cell responses to AZD1222 COVID-19 vaccine. Whole-study findings and limits: Spike-specific TCR breadth rose after two AZD1222 doses, and depth rose as well. Donors skewed white British and female; clonal diversity was possibly underestimated. CD4 TCRs linked to vaccination spanned spike, dominating at 160-218 and 743-854. Sampling captured repertoires only after the peak T cell response.

Clones were sequenced by immunoSEQ multiplex PCR, and TCRdb holds only the in-frame ones, with some missing. The table has approximately 140,000 clones, 75% to 95% seen once. As to this clone: The antigen is unknown.

V was clipped by 4 bases and J by 0 bases, with 19 bases between them. CDR1 and CDR2 (germline): SGHVS, FNYEAQ. The CDR3 has 17 residues. The chain couples TRBV7-6 to TRBJ2-7; possibly TRBD1 or TRBD2 for D (5 bases each). Sample: peripheral blood, taken 28 days after the second AZD1222 dose. This TCR came from an adult who received the AZD1222 COVID-19 vaccine. The CDR3 spells CASSSSGGADSSYEQYF. In nucleotides, the CDR3 is TGTGCCAGCAGCTCCAGCGGTGGGGCGGATAGCTCCTACGAGCAGTACTTC.